This T cell receptor beta chain was recovered during a study of shared clonotypes between healthy human individuals. Participating donors were healthy, HIV-negative adults free of recent acute infections or vaccinations. Into CD45RA+ naive and CD45RA-negative memory subsets, the CD4+ cells were split. Findings and caveats of the study: The generation probabilities recorded for non-shared clonotypes fell below those of clonotypes shared by all four donors.

As concerns this clone: The antigen remains undetermined. This sample also contains other DNA sequences that code for the same CDR3.

Every immunoSEQ plate was one replicate of a subset's evenly spread DNA. Libraries were prepared by immunoSEQ multiplex PCR; TCRdb keeps only in-frame clonotypes and omits some of them. This sample has under 2,500,000 clones; almost 96% occur once, and the top ten carry 0.13%. This CDR3 region has 15 residues. Germline values: CDR1 SGHDN, CDR2 FVKESK. J gave up 3 bases and V 3 bases, and 5 bases lay outside the gene matches. The rearrangement joins TRBV14 to TRBJ2-1, with TRBD1 matching 7 bases. The sequenced sample was naive CD4+ T cells sorted from blood. Subset given: CD45RA+ positively selected. The sequence was obtained from a man aged 18 to 35 in good health. CDR3 nucleotides: TGTGCCAGCAGCCAGTTGGCAGGGGGCTACAATGAGCAGTTCTTC. This encodes CASSQLAGGYNEQFF. Using reference TRBV14 and TRBJ2-1 for the parts outside the CDR3, the full variable domain is EAGVTQFPSHSVIEKGQTVTLRCDPISGHDNLYWYRRVMGKEIKFLLHFVKESKQDESGMPNNRFLAERTGGTYSTLKVQPAELEDSGVYFCASSQLAGGYNEQFFGPGTRLTVL.